What follows is one T cell receptor beta chain and its context. Its antigen is unidentified. This sample was included in a study of T cell clones after liver transplantation. Whole-study context: A pre-transplant mixed lymphocyte reaction with TCRbeta sequencing defined graft-donor-reactive clones followed in post-transplant blood. General study findings and limits: Donor-reactive sequences fell more than third party-reactive ones, suggesting partial deletion.

The method was immunoSEQ multiplex PCR; TCRdb's version includes in-frame clones alone and lacks a portion of them. The data show several thousand clones, approximately 80% seen once. The origin of this receptor is a human patient who received a liver transplant. Some of the T cells may derive from the graft donor. The sequenced sample was CD8+ T cells from blood, obtained 45 to 47 months after liver transplant.

This CDR3 is CASSIGYGMNTEAFF. The CDR3 nucleotides read TGTGCCAGTAGTATAGGTTACGGGATGAACACTGAAGCTTTCTTT. The V and J genes are TRBV19 and TRBJ1-1; no firm D call. Per the germline V gene, CDR1 is LNHDA and CDR2 is SQIVND (reference sequence). V lost 1 base, J lost 0 bases, and 9 bases lay in between. The CDR3 sequence is 15 residues long.